These 32 T cell receptor beta chains share one sample of origin, sequenced in a study of cytomegalovirus exposure and HLA in healthy donors. The PCR employed 60 Vbeta primers together with 13 Jbeta primers. Only in-frame clones appear in the TCRdb table, and some are missing; sequencing was by immunoSEQ multiplex PCR. The sample contains roughly 130,000 clones, about 66% of which appear only once. Source material: PBMCs. These receptors originate from a male donor in good health and CMV-seronegative.

V and J are TRBV6-6 and TRBJ2-5; weak D call: TRBD1 (6 bases). CDR3 size: 15 residues. Trimming left V 6 bases short and J 1 base short, with 15 bases between. Germline loops: CDR1 MNHNY, CDR2 SVGAGI (reference sequence). The CDR3 protein is CASSLTTGSQETQYF. CDR3 nucleotide sequence: TGTGCCAGCAGCTTAACTACAGGGTCCCAAGAGACCCAGTACTTC.

This chain joins TRBV28 and TRBJ1-4; maybe TRBD1 (5 bases). Germline V gene sequence: CDR1 MDHEN, CDR2 SYDVKM. This CDR3 has 16 residues. Trimming removed 7 bases from V and 2 bases from J, with 17 bases in between. CDR3 protein: CASKVRSGITNEKLFF. The CDR3 DNA reads as TGTGCCAGCAAAGTACGGTCAGGGATTACTAATGAAAAACTGTTTTTT.

This clone has only a few counts. The chain has TRBV6-4 and TRBJ1-2, with D perhaps matching TRBD1 (6 bases). The CDR3 loop spans 12 amino acids. Between the trimmed V and J ends, which lost 6 bases and 1 base, there was a span of 6 bases. CDR1 MRHNA and CDR2 SNTAGT come from the germline V gene. CDR3 in DNA: TGTGCCAGCAGACAGGGTAACTATGGCTACACCTTC. It encodes CASRQGNYGYTF.

V usage is TRBV2 and J usage is TRBJ2-5; D is ambiguous. Per germline, CDR1 SNHLY and CDR2 FYNNEI. This CDR3 is built from 10 residues. Trimming took 7 bases from V and 4 from J, leaving 4 bases between them. The CDR3 loop reads CASMRETQYF. As DNA, the CDR3 is TGTGCCAGCATGAGAGAGACCCAGTACTTC.

The chain is built from TRBV29-1 and TRBJ1-2, with unresolved D. The V gene lost 7 bases and the J gene lost 8 bases, with 17 bases spanning the gap. The CDR3 length is 12 residues. Per germline, CDR1 SQVTM and CDR2 ANQGSEA. The CDR3: CSGASDPVGYTF. CDR3 bases: TGCAGCGGTGCTTCCGATCCGGTAGGCTACACCTTC.

The chain is built from TRBV10-3 and TRBJ2-7; a weak D match, TRBD1 (6 bases). CDR3 length equals 17 residues. The germline V and J ends were trimmed by 2 bases and 3 bases, with 20 bases remaining between them. CDR1 and CDR2 from the germline V gene are ENHRY and SYGVKD. The CDR3 spells CAISEPGTTYRGYEQYF. The CDR3 DNA follows: TGTGCCATCAGTGAGCCGGGGACAACCTACCGGGGCTACGAGCAGTACTTC.

This clone was recorded once. The chain is built from TRBV4-2 and TRBJ2-1; D remains ambiguous. Between the trimmed V and J ends, which lost 0 bases and 3 bases, there was a span of 9 bases. CDR3 size: 15 residues. The V gene's germline CDR1 is LGHNA and CDR2 YNFKEQ. DNA for the CDR3: TGTGCCAGCAGCCAAGACAACAGTAACTACAATGAGCAGTTCTTC. Translating gives CASSQDNSNYNEQFF.

The rearrangement uses TRBV30 and TRBJ1-2; D is unclear. This CDR3 contains 14 residues. Trimming pared 3 bases from V and 1 base from J, leaving 12 bases between. From germline, CDR1 is GTSNPN and CDR2 SVGIG (reference sequence). The CDR3 DNA sequence: TGTGCCTGGAGCTCGGAGGGCCTTAACTATGGCTACACCTTC. Protein product: CAWSSEGLNYGYTF.

This clone occurred a few times. CDR3 in amino acids: CASSPSTDTQYF. CDR3 coding DNA: TGTGCCAGCAGCCCATCCACAGATACGCAGTATTTT. This chain uses TRBV9 with TRBJ2-3; D uncertain. The CDR3 length is 12 residues. Germline V gene data show CDR1 as SGDLS and CDR2 as YYNGEE. Trimming removed 4 bases from V and 2 bases from J, with 5 bases in between.

This clone has only a few counts. The chain has TRBV6-1 and TRBJ1-5; D perhaps matches TRBD1 (5 bases). Germline lookup yields CDR1 MNHNS and CDR2 SASEGT. This CDR3 spans 15 amino acids. Trimming took 6 bases from V and 0 from J, leaving 12 bases between them. The CDR3 loop reads CASSTGAHSNQPQHF. In DNA, the CDR3 is TGTGCCAGCAGCACAGGAGCCCATAGCAATCAGCCCCAGCATTTT.

V usage is TRBV27 and J usage is TRBJ2-7, with 10 positions matching TRBD1. With V trimmed by 2 bases and J by 1 base, 2 bases remained unmatched. Germline lookup yields CDR1 MNHEY and CDR2 SMNVEV (reference sequence). The CDR3 has 15 residues. The CDR3 sequence: CASSLAGQGSYEQYF. In DNA, the CDR3 is TGTGCCAGCAGTTTAGCGGGACAGGGGTCCTACGAGCAGTACTTC.

This clone was picked up one time. V and J are TRBV9 and TRBJ1-2; maybe TRBD1 (5 bases). Per the germline V gene, CDR1 is SGDLS and CDR2 is YYNGEE. The CDR3 covers 15 residues. V was pared by 0 bases and J by 2 bases, with 11 bases between. CDR3 sequence: CASSVGFQGNYGYTF. CDR3 in DNA: TGTGCCAGCAGCGTAGGATTTCAGGGCAACTATGGCTACACCTTC.

This rearrangement joins TRBV7-9 to TRBJ1-4; the D gene is possibly TRBD1 (5 bases). The germline V gene has CDR1 SEHNR and CDR2 FQNEAQ (reference sequence). V lost 4 bases and J lost 8, with 17 bases in between. The CDR3 sequence is 15 residues long. CDR3 amino acids: CASSYAWDYEEKLFF. In nucleotides, the CDR3 is TGTGCCAGCAGCTACGCCTGGGACTATGAGGAAAAACTGTTTTTT.

This clone was picked up a small number of times. The CDR3 DNA reads TGCGCCAGCAGCCAAGATCTAGGACAGGGGCAACAGCCCCAGCATTTT. Translation gives CASSQDLGQGQQPQHF. This rearrangement joins TRBV4-3 to TRBJ1-5, with 9 nucleotides matching TRBD1. Germline CDR1 LGHNA, CDR2 YSLEER. This CDR3 has 16 amino acids. V shed 0 bases and J 7 bases; nucleotides not matched to a gene: 7.

This clone was seen more than once but under ten times. V and J are TRBV6-5 and TRBJ1-5; TRBD1 is a possible D gene (6 bases). The CDR3 sequence is 14 residues long. Germline CDR1 and CDR2: MNHEY and SVGAGI. Trimming took 6 bases from V and 5 from J, leaving 14 bases between them. The CDR3 reads CASSVGQSHQPQHF. The CDR3 bases are TGTGCCAGCAGCGTTGGACAGAGCCATCAGCCCCAGCATTTT.

The gene calls are TRBV30 and TRBJ1-2; 11 nucleotides match TRBD1. This CDR3 is 15 amino acids long. The germline CDR1 and CDR2 sequences are GTSNPN and SVGIG (reference sequence). J lost 4 bases, V lost 3 bases, and 7 bases had no gene match. This chain's CDR3 is CAWSPLGQGGYGYTF. Written as DNA, the CDR3 is TGTGCCTGGAGCCCCCTGGGACAGGGGGGCTATGGCTACACCTTC.

The table lists this clone with a few counts. This chain connects TRBV5-8 to TRBJ2-3; the match to TRBD1 covers 7 bases. In germline, CDR1 is SGHTS, CDR2 YDEGEE. The V and J ends lost 0 bases and 1 base, in that order; junction bases with no gene match: 8. The CDR3 has 17 amino acids. The CDR3 reads CASSLVTDRFGTDTQYF. The CDR3 region has the DNA TGTGCCAGCAGCTTGGTGACGGACAGGTTCGGCACAGATACGCAGTATTTT.

The CDR3 reads CASSPPSGTYEQYF. The CDR3 DNA reads as TGTGCCAGCAGCCCCCCGAGCGGCACCTACGAGCAGTACTTC. The chain employs TRBV6-1 and TRBJ2-7, with D perhaps matching TRBD2 (5 bases). The CDR3 sequence is 14 residues long. V was clipped by 6 bases and J by 2 bases, with 14 bases between them. CDR1 and CDR2 from the germline V gene are MNHNS and SASEGT.

This chain links TRBV11-2 with TRBJ2-7, with 9 bases aligning to TRBD1. CDR1 and CDR2 (germline): SGHAT, FQNNGV. V shed 5 bases, J shed 5 bases, and the junction held 7 bases outside the gene matches. The CDR3 spans 14 residues. Written as DNA, the CDR3 is TGTGCCAGCAGCCAGGGACAGGGTGTCCACGAGCAGTACTTC. This translates into CASSQGQGVHEQYF.

This sequence joins TRBV28 and TRBJ1-2, with D possibly TRBD1 on 6 matching bases. Germline lookup yields CDR1 MDHEN and CDR2 SYDVKM. V was cut by 3 bases and J by 4 bases, with 15 bases left in between. CDR3 length: 15 amino acids. This CDR3 reads CASSFNLGQSYGYTF. As DNA, the CDR3 is TGTGCCAGCAGTTTCAACCTCGGACAGAGCTATGGCTACACCTTC.

This clone occurred a few times. This chain links TRBV9 with TRBJ2-7; TRBD1 aligns across 8 bases. The CDR3 loop spans 16 amino acids. V trimming: 0 bases; J trimming: 5 bases; junction bases outside the gene matches: 10. CDR1 and CDR2 (germline): SGDLS, YYNGEE. The CDR3 DNA is TGTGCCAGCAGCGTAGGACAGGGGATCGCATCTCACGAGCAGTACTTC. Translation gives CASSVGQGIASHEQYF.

This chain connects TRBV12-5 to TRBJ1-2; D might be TRBD1 (5 bases). CDR1 is LGHNT, CDR2 FRNRAP, per germline. The CDR3 contains 12 residues. Trimming shortened V by 5 bases and J by 5 bases, and 9 bases separated the two germline ends. The CDR3 DNA sequence: TGTGCTAGTGGTCAAGACAGTTATGGCTACACCTTC. Amino acid sequence: CASGQDSYGYTF.

The chain links TRBV5-4 to TRBJ1-2, with TRBD1 as a possible D gene (5 bases). The CDR3 has 14 residues. Between the trimmed V and J ends, which lost 0 bases and 6 bases, there was a span of 12 bases. From germline, CDR1 is SGHNT and CDR2 YYREEE (reference sequence). The CDR3 bases are TGTGCCAGCAGCTTGGCCAGGGTAGATCATGGCTACACCTTC. Its protein product is CASSLARVDHGYTF.

This clone was seen only a few times. The chain carries TRBV2 and TRBJ1-2, with 7 bases fitting TRBD1. CDR1 and CDR2 from the germline V gene are SNHLY and FYNNEI. CDR3 length: 14 amino acids. The junction had 3 bases not matched to a gene; V was cut back by 1 base and J by 4 bases. This CDR3 reads CASSEDRGTYGYTF. DNA of the CDR3: TGTGCCAGCAGTGAAGACAGGGGAACCTATGGCTACACCTTC.

The chain has TRBV7-9 and TRBJ2-2; a weak D match, TRBD1 (5 bases). V lost 0 bases, J lost 4 bases, and 12 bases lay in between. Germline V gives CDR1 SEHNR, CDR2 FQNEAQ (reference sequence). CDR3 size: 16 residues. CDR3 DNA sequence: TGTGCCAGCAGCTTAGCGGGTGGGGCCTTCACCGGGGAGCTGTTTTTT. It codes for CASSLAGGAFTGELFF.

The genes are TRBV7-2 and TRBJ1-1; tentatively, D is TRBD1 (5 bases). V lost 5 bases and J 5 bases, leaving 9 bases between the germline ends. The CDR3 is 12 residues long. Per the germline V gene, CDR1 is SGHTA and CDR2 is FQGNSA. Here the CDR3 DNA reads TGTGCCAGCAGCGAAAGGGGTACTGAAGCTTTCTTT. Translating it yields CASSERGTEAFF. The variable domain in full, completed from reference TRBV7-2 and TRBJ1-1, reads GAGVSQSPSNKVTEKGKDVELRCDPISGHTALYWYRQSLGQGLEFLIYFQGNSAPDKSGLPSDRFSAERTGGSVSTLTIQRTQQEDSAVYLCASSERGTEAFFGQGTRLTVV.

The J gene is TRBJ1-4, the V gene TRBV12-5; perhaps TRBD1 as D (5 bases). This CDR3 spans 19 amino acids. Trimming stripped 6 bases from V and 8 bases from J, with 31 bases between. Per germline, CDR1 LGHNT and CDR2 FRNRAP. The CDR3 coding sequence is TGTGCTAGTGGCCCGCTACCCGGGGGTCCAGCCCCCGGGGGAGAAAAACTGTTTTTT. Amino acid sequence: CASGPLPGGPAPGGEKLFF.

There are a few counts of this clone. The V and J genes are TRBV28 and TRBJ1-2; D unclear. Germline V gene lookup returns CDR1 MDHEN and CDR2 SYDVKM. V dropped 3 bases and J dropped 6 bases, with 8 bases sitting between them. The CDR3 spans 12 residues. The CDR3 here is CASSFGQDGYTF. Here the CDR3 DNA reads TGTGCCAGCAGTTTTGGGCAGGATGGCTACACCTTC.

V is TRBV27 and J is TRBJ1-2; D perhaps matches TRBD1 (6 bases). The germline CDR1 and CDR2 sequences are MNHEY and SMNVEV (reference sequence). The CDR3 has 17 amino acids. The V end lost 0 bases, the J end lost 1 base, and 15 bases lay between the germline ends. As DNA, the CDR3 is TGTGCCAGCAGTTTATCACGGACAGACTTTCGTAACTATGGCTACACCTTC. Its protein is CASSLSRTDFRNYGYTF.

DNA for the CDR3: TGTGCCTGGACCGGCCGGGACAGGGATGAAAAACTGTTTTTT. It yields the protein CAWTGRDRDEKLFF. The rearrangement links TRBV30 to TRBJ1-4; 9 bases map to TRBD1. The CDR3 runs 14 residues. After removal of 4 bases from V and 6 bases from J, the junction contained 6 bases not matched to a gene. Per germline, CDR1 GTSNPN and CDR2 SVGIG (reference sequence).

This clone was observed a handful of times. This chain joins TRBV25-1 and TRBJ2-2, with 9 bases aligning to TRBD1. The CDR3 length is 17 residues. After removal of 5 bases from V and 7 bases from J, the junction contained 14 bases not matched to a gene. CDR1 and CDR2 from the germline V gene are MGHDK and SYGVNS. The CDR3 reads CASSSPGGTGIDGELFF. The CDR3 nucleotides are TGTGCCAGCAGTTCCCCGGGCGGGACAGGGATAGACGGGGAGCTGTTTTTT.

The V and J genes are TRBV6-4 and TRBJ1-3; 11 bases map to TRBD1. This CDR3 region has 18 residues. Trimming removed 1 base from V and 4 bases from J; junction bases left unmatched: 9. CDR1 is MRHNA, CDR2 SNTAGT, per germline. Written as DNA, the CDR3 is TGTGCCAGCAGTGACTTTCCGGGACAGGGGGTGTTAGGAAACACCATATATTTT. As protein: CASSDFPGQGVLGNTIYF.